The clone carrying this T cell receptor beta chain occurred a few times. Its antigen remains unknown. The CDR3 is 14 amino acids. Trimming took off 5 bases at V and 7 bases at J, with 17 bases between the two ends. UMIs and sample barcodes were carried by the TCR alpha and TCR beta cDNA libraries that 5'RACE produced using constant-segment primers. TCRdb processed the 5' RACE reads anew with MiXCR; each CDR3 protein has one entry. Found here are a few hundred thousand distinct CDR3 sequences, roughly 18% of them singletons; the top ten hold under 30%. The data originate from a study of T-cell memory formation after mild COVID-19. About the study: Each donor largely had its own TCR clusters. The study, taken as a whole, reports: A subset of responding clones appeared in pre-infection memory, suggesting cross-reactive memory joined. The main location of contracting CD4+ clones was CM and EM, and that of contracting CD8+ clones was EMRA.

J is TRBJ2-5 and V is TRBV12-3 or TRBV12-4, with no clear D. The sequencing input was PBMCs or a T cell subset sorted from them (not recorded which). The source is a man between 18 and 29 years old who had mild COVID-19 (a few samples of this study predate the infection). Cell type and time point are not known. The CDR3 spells CASSASTGLGTQYF. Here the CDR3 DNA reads TGTGCCAGCAGTGCGTCTACTGGCTTGGGGACCCAGTACTTC.